This is a list of T cell receptor beta chains from one sample in a study of Ad26.COV2.S vaccination and SARS-CoV-2 variants. TCRdb's copy holds only in-frame clones and misses some; the assay was immunoSEQ multiplex PCR. The data contain more than 350,000 clones, approximately 90% of them seen just once; the ten biggest clones take up approximately 12%. Sequenced material: peripheral blood, taken in a trial of Ad26.COV2.S vaccine versus placebo. The receptors shown here come from a person aged 18-60 years who received the Ad26.COV2.S COVID-19 vaccine or a placebo. CDR3s include the opening cysteine and the closing phenylalanine or tryptophan. A D gene is named only where the DNA matches it firmly.

d_gene,j_gene,v_gene,CDR3nt,CDR3aa
TRBD2,TRBJ2-1,TRBV28,TGTGCCAGCAGCTCAATCGCAACTAGCGGGAGAGTATCCTACAATGAGCAGTTCTTC,CASSSIATSGRVSYNEQFF
-,TRBJ1-2,TRBV24-1,TGTGCCACCAGTGACTCAGGGGCGGACTATGGCTACACCTTC,CATSDSGADYGYTF
TRBD1,TRBJ1-5,TRBV4-2,TGTGCCAGCAGCCCCGACCCCGGGACAGGGGGCCTGGGGGGCAATCAGCCCCAGCATTTT,CASSPDPGTGGLGGNQPQHF
TRBD2,TRBJ2-7,TRBV3-1/TRBV3-2,TGTGCCAGCAGCCCGACACCGGGACTAGCGAAGACCTACGAGCAGTACTTC,CASSPTPGLAKTYEQYF
-,TRBJ2-2,TRBV4-1,TGCGCCAGCAGCCAAGATAGGGTCACCGGGGAGCTGTTTTTT,CASSQDRVTGELFF
TRBD2,TRBJ2-7,TRBV10-3,TGTGCCATCAGTGATCCGGCGGGAGAAAGGTACGAGCAGTACTTC,CAISDPAGERYEQYF
-,TRBJ1-5,TRBV27,TGTGCCAGCAGTTTATCTGGGGGGGAGGGCAATCAGCCCCAGCATTTT,CASSLSGGEGNQPQHF
-,TRBJ2-7,TRBV14,TGTGCCAGCAGCCCAGGTATAGGCCCCGGCGACGAGCAGTACTTC,CASSPGIGPGDEQYF
TRBD1,TRBJ1-2,TRBV20-1,TGCAGTGCTAGTCCGGGACAGGGGAACTATGGCTACACCTTC,CSASPGQGNYGYTF
TRBD1,TRBJ2-1,TRBV6-4,TGTGCCAGCAGCACAAAACCGGGACAGGGGGCAGATGAGCAGTTCTTC,CASSTKPGQGADEQFF
-,TRBJ1-2,TRBV27,TGTGCCAGCAGTTTATCTGGCGGAGGGTTGCTCGGTAACTATGGCTACACCTTC,CASSLSGGGLLGNYGYTF
TRBD1,TRBJ2-6,TRBV28,TGTGCCAGCAGTCGGAACAGGGGGCGGATGGGCTCTGGGGCCAACGTCCTGACTTTC,CASSRNRGRMGSGANVLTF
-,TRBJ2-5,TRBV27,TGTGCCAGCAGTTTATCGGTGGTATACCAAGAGACCCAGTACTTC,CASSLSVVYQETQYF
TRBD2,TRBJ2-5,TRBV6-4,TGTGCCAGCAGCAAGGGACTAGCGGGAGCGGAGACCCAGTACTTC,CASSKGLAGAETQYF
TRBD2,TRBJ2-5,TRBV5-4,TGTGCCAGCAGCGTTAGCGGGAGCTGGGAGACCCAGTACTTC,CASSVSGSWETQYF
TRBD1,TRBJ2-5,TRBV18,TGTGCCAGCTCACCGGATACAGGGGGAGTAGAGGAAGAGACCCAGTACTTC,CASSPDTGGVEEETQYF
-,TRBJ1-1,TRBV4-1,TGCGCCAGCAGCCCAGAAGGGAGGGCGGGGACTGAAGCTTTCTTT,CASSPEGRAGTEAFF
-,TRBJ2-1,TRBV7-2,TGTGCCAGCAGCTTAGATCCCGGACATGAGCAGTTCTTC,CASSLDPGHEQFF
-,TRBJ2-1,TRBV27,TGTGCCAGCAGAGTAAGCTCCTACAATGAGCAGTTCTTC,CASRVSSYNEQFF
-,TRBJ1-5,TRBV19,TGTGCCAGTAGACCTGGACAGTCCAATCAGCCCCAGCATTTT,CASRPGQSNQPQHF
TRBD1,TRBJ2-2,TRBV28,TGTGCCAGCAGTGCCCCAACGGGACAGCTAAACACCGGGGAGCTGTTTTTT,CASSAPTGQLNTGELFF
TRBD2,TRBJ2-3,TRBV11-2,TGTGCCAGCAGCACAGGAGGTAGCGGGAGTGGGTATACGCAGTATTTT,CASSTGGSGSGYTQYF
TRBD1,TRBJ1-2,TRBV4-3,TGCGCCAGCAGCTCCCGGGACAGGGCCTATGGCTACACCTTC,CASSSRDRAYGYTF
-,TRBJ2-2,TRBV30,TGTGCCTGGAGTGTATACATTTTCACCGGGGAGCTGTTTTTT,CAWSVYIFTGELFF
TRBD1,TRBJ2-7,TRBV7-2,TGTGCCAGCAGCTTACCGCGGGACAGGGGTGATTCTTACGAGCAGTACTTC,CASSLPRDRGDSYEQYF
-,TRBJ2-1,TRBV4-1,TGCGCCAGCAGCCAATCCCACCCTAGCGGAGGGGGCTACAATGAGCAGTTCTTC,CASSQSHPSGGGYNEQFF
-,TRBJ1-1,TRBV2,TGTGCCACCGGCCGGGACTCTCGGCGGACTGAAGCTTTCTTT,CATGRDSRRTEAFF
TRBD2,TRBJ2-3,TRBV18,TGTGCCAGCTCAACTCGACAAGCGGGAGGGCCGAAAGTCACAGATACGCAGTATTTT,CASSTRQAGGPKVTDTQYF
TRBD1,TRBJ1-5,TRBV28,TGTGCCAGCAGTTCTAGGACAGGGGGAAGTCAGCCCCAGCATTTT,CASSSRTGGSQPQHF
TRBD2,TRBJ2-1,TRBV5-8,TGTGCCAGCAGCTTTGCTCGCGGGGGCTACAATGAGCAGTTCTTC,CASSFARGGYNEQFF
-,TRBJ1-1,TRBV27,TGTGCCAGCAGTCCCCAGGACGGGAACACTGAAGCTTTCTTT,CASSPQDGNTEAFF